This T cell receptor (beta chain) was identified during a study of T-cell memory formation after mild COVID-19. Across the study: The TCR clusters were mostly specific to one donor.

The CDR3 totals 13 residues. Germline V gene data show CDR1 as LGHNA and CDR2 as YSLEER. The study's findings and limits: In pre-infection memory, a portion of responding clones appeared, which suggested that cross-reactive memory joined. SARS-CoV-2 specificity was not confirmed for second-wave clones peaking on day 37.

TCRdb ran MiXCR on the 5' RACE reads and lists one entry per CDR3 protein. The sample holds a few hundred thousand distinct CDR3 sequences, over 9% seen once. A remark on this clonotype: What it binds is not known. A read error may be the cause here, since a much bigger clone is one base away.

The chain combines TRBV4-3 with TRBJ2-7, with a weak D call TRBD1 (6 bases). This receptor was identified in a man aged 18 to 29 who had mild COVID-19 (a few samples of this study predate the infection). Cell type and time point are not known. Input material: PBMCs or a T cell subset sorted from them (not recorded which). In nucleotides, the CDR3 is TGCGCCATCAGCCAAGGCAGGGGCTACGAGCAGTACTTC. It translates to CAISQGRGYEQYF.